A selection of T cell receptor beta chains follows, all from one sample in a study of shared clonotypes between healthy human individuals. The protocol was immunoSEQ multiplex PCR, while the TCRdb copy is restricted to in-frame clones and leaves out a portion. The sample shows over 400,000 clones, about 96% of them seen only once. Sequencing was carried out using naive CD4+ T cells sorted from blood. The origin of the receptors is a woman aged 25-40 years in good health. CDR3s include the opening cysteine and the closing phenylalanine or tryptophan. The order of the fields is V gene, J gene, clone size, D gene, CDR3 protein, CDR3 DNA. The D gene is left open where the match is weak. Only some rows state a clone size, as once, few, many or a class for expanded clones.

V gene: TRBV18; J gene: TRBJ1-2; clone size: -; D gene: -; CDR3 protein: CASSPQGYYGYTF; CDR3 DNA: TGTGCCAGCTCACCACAGGGTTACTATGGCTACACCTTC
V gene: TRBV20-1; J gene: TRBJ1-2; clone size: -; D gene: -; CDR3 protein: CRGTGLGGYTF; CDR3 DNA: TGCAGGGGTACGGGATTGGGTGGCTACACCTTC
V gene: TRBV5-1; J gene: TRBJ2-1; clone size: -; D gene: -; CDR3 protein: CASKSLLGTYNEQFF; CDR3 DNA: TGCGCCAGCAAGAGCCTTCTCGGAACCTACAATGAGCAGTTCTTC
V gene: TRBV6-5; J gene: TRBJ1-2; clone size: -; D gene: TRBD1; CDR3 protein: CASSFTGTGDLRGYTF; CDR3 DNA: TGTGCCAGCAGTTTCACCGGGACAGGAGACCTGAGAGGCTACACCTTC
V gene: TRBV28; J gene: TRBJ2-7; clone size: -; D gene: -; CDR3 protein: CASNAGPGAWYF; CDR3 DNA: TGTGCCAGCAACGCGGGCCCTGGGGCATGGTACTTC
V gene: TRBV2; J gene: TRBJ2-3; clone size: -; D gene: -; CDR3 protein: CASSEDPGTTDTQYF; CDR3 DNA: TGTGCCAGCAGTGAAGACCCCGGGACAACAGATACGCAGTATTTT
V gene: TRBV11-3; J gene: TRBJ2-2; clone size: -; D gene: TRBD1; CDR3 protein: CASSLGDRFANTGELFF; CDR3 DNA: TGTGCCAGCAGCTTAGGGGACAGGTTCGCGAACACCGGGGAGCTGTTTTTT
V gene: TRBV10-3; J gene: TRBJ1-1; clone size: -; D gene: -; CDR3 protein: CAISRGGVGEAFF; CDR3 DNA: TGTGCCATCAGTAGAGGGGGGGTTGGTGAAGCTTTCTTT
V gene: TRBV5-8; J gene: TRBJ1-5; clone size: -; D gene: -; CDR3 protein: CASSHSGISNQPQHF; CDR3 DNA: TGTGCCAGCAGCCACTCAGGGATAAGCAATCAGCCCCAGCATTTT
V gene: TRBV6-1; J gene: TRBJ2-3; clone size: -; D gene: TRBD1; CDR3 protein: CASSQTGTGSDTQYF; CDR3 DNA: TGTGCCAGCAGTCAGACCGGGACAGGGTCGGATACGCAGTATTTT
V gene: TRBV5-1; J gene: TRBJ2-7; clone size: -; D gene: TRBD2; CDR3 protein: CASSLASGSYEQYF; CDR3 DNA: TGCGCCAGCAGCTTGGCCAGCGGGAGTTACGAGCAGTACTTC
V gene: TRBV6-1; J gene: TRBJ1-4; clone size: once; D gene: -; CDR3 protein: CASSEGWQAQIEKLFF; CDR3 DNA: TGTGCCAGCAGTGAAGGTTGGCAGGCCCAAATTGAAAAACTGTTTTTT
V gene: TRBV13; J gene: TRBJ1-1; clone size: -; D gene: -; CDR3 protein: CASSLPSVGRWKNTEAFF; CDR3 DNA: TGTGCCAGCAGCTTACCATCGGTTGGAAGATGGAAGAACACTGAAGCTTTCTTT
V gene: TRBV28; J gene: TRBJ1-2; clone size: -; D gene: TRBD1; CDR3 protein: CASGDRGHRGYTF; CDR3 DNA: TGTGCCAGCGGCGACAGGGGGCACAGGGGCTACACCTTC
V gene: TRBV5-1; J gene: TRBJ2-5; clone size: -; D gene: TRBD1; CDR3 protein: CASSSRDRQETQYF; CDR3 DNA: TGCGCCAGCAGCTCACGGGACAGACAAGAGACCCAGTACTTC
V gene: TRBV4-1; J gene: TRBJ1-2; clone size: once; D gene: -; CDR3 protein: CASSQVFQAQRGYTF; CDR3 DNA: TGCGCCAGCAGCCAAGTTTTCCAGGCGCAGCGAGGCTACACCTTC
V gene: TRBV10-3; J gene: TRBJ2-7; clone size: once; D gene: -; CDR3 protein: CAISLTGDSYEQYF; CDR3 DNA: TGTGCCATCAGTCTGACAGGAGACTCCTACGAGCAGTACTTC
V gene: TRBV5-1; J gene: TRBJ2-1; clone size: -; D gene: -; CDR3 protein: CASSSGLNSGSYNEQFF; CDR3 DNA: TGCGCCAGCAGCTCTGGGTTAAATAGCGGATCCTACAATGAGCAGTTCTTC
V gene: TRBV5-6; J gene: TRBJ1-2; clone size: -; D gene: TRBD1; CDR3 protein: CASSYPMLGQGKHGYTF; CDR3 DNA: TGTGCCAGCAGCTACCCCATGCTGGGACAGGGTAAACATGGCTACACCTTC
V gene: TRBV21-1; J gene: TRBJ2-7; clone size: once; D gene: -; CDR3 protein: CASSKVGASGLYEQYF; CDR3 DNA: TGTGCCAGCAGCAAAGTTGGAGCTAGCGGACTCTACGAGCAGTACTTC
V gene: TRBV27; J gene: TRBJ1-1; clone size: -; D gene: -; CDR3 protein: CASRLRTDVFEAFF; CDR3 DNA: TGTGCCAGCAGATTACGGACGGACGTGTTTGAAGCTTTCTTT
V gene: TRBV30; J gene: TRBJ2-7; clone size: -; D gene: -; CDR3 protein: CAWSGGVYEQYF; CDR3 DNA: TGTGCCTGGAGTGGGGGGGTCTACGAGCAGTACTTC
V gene: TRBV27; J gene: TRBJ2-1; clone size: -; D gene: TRBD2; CDR3 protein: CASSFASGIFEQFF; CDR3 DNA: TGTGCCAGCAGTTTCGCTAGCGGGATCTTTGAGCAGTTCTTC
V gene: TRBV7-9; J gene: TRBJ1-2; clone size: -; D gene: TRBD1; CDR3 protein: CASSNRQGDYYGYTF; CDR3 DNA: TGTGCCAGCAGCAATCGACAGGGAGACTATTATGGCTACACCTTC
V gene: TRBV4-1; J gene: TRBJ1-1; clone size: -; D gene: -; CDR3 protein: CASSQAPFGGLNTEAFF; CDR3 DNA: TGCGCCAGCAGCCAGGCCCCATTTGGAGGGTTGAACACTGAAGCTTTCTTT
V gene: TRBV5-1; J gene: TRBJ2-1; clone size: -; D gene: -; CDR3 protein: CASSLARYNEQFF; CDR3 DNA: TGCGCCAGCAGCTTGGCTCGGTACAATGAGCAGTTCTTC
V gene: TRBV28; J gene: TRBJ1-4; clone size: -; D gene: TRBD1; CDR3 protein: CASSKTGGDEKLFF; CDR3 DNA: TGTGCCAGCAGCAAGACAGGGGGCGATGAAAAACTGTTTTTT
V gene: TRBV4-1; J gene: TRBJ1-4; clone size: -; D gene: TRBD1; CDR3 protein: CASSQTGTGEKLFF; CDR3 DNA: TGCGCCAGCAGCCAAACCGGGACAGGAGAAAAACTGTTTTTT
V gene: TRBV18; J gene: TRBJ2-1; clone size: -; D gene: TRBD2; CDR3 protein: CASSPGLAGVRFSYNEQFF; CDR3 DNA: TGTGCCAGCTCGCCGGGCCTAGCGGGAGTGCGGTTCTCCTACAATGAGCAGTTCTTC
V gene: TRBV9; J gene: TRBJ2-3; clone size: -; D gene: -; CDR3 protein: CASSGGVKSTDTQYF; CDR3 DNA: TGTGCCAGCAGCGGTGGTGTCAAGAGCACAGATACGCAGTATTTT
V gene: TRBV6-5; J gene: TRBJ2-2; clone size: once; D gene: -; CDR3 protein: CASSYTAGELFF; CDR3 DNA: TGTGCCAGCAGCTATACCGCCGGGGAGCTGTTTTTT
V gene: TRBV6-1; J gene: TRBJ1-5; clone size: -; D gene: -; CDR3 protein: CASSVFAVTSSNQPQHF; CDR3 DNA: TGTGCCAGCAGTGTCTTCGCCGTGACGAGTAGCAATCAGCCCCAGCATTTT
V gene: TRBV18; J gene: TRBJ2-7; clone size: once; D gene: -; CDR3 protein: CASSKGLGDHYPYELIPYEQYF; CDR3 DNA: TGTGCCAGCTCAAAGGGTTTAGGTGACCACTACCCCTACGAGTTGATCCCCTACGAGCAGTACTTC
V gene: TRBV29-1; J gene: TRBJ2-7; clone size: -; D gene: -; CDR3 protein: CSVAGDEQYF; CDR3 DNA: TGCAGCGTGGCCGGGGACGAGCAGTACTTC
V gene: TRBV2; J gene: TRBJ1-1; clone size: once; D gene: -; CDR3 protein: CAIKAGVVDTEAFF; CDR3 DNA: TGTGCCATCAAAGCAGGGGTTGTGGACACTGAAGCTTTCTTT
V gene: TRBV5-4; J gene: TRBJ2-1; clone size: -; D gene: TRBD2; CDR3 protein: CASSLASGRNLNEQFF; CDR3 DNA: TGTGCCAGCAGCTTGGCTAGCGGGAGAAATTTAAATGAGCAGTTCTTC
V gene: TRBV4-1; J gene: TRBJ1-4; clone size: -; D gene: TRBD1; CDR3 protein: CASSRGTGGSNEKLFF; CDR3 DNA: TGCGCCAGCAGCCGAGGGACAGGGGGCTCCAATGAAAAACTGTTTTTT
V gene: TRBV10-1; J gene: TRBJ2-3; clone size: -; D gene: TRBD2; CDR3 protein: CASSRVGLAGITQYF; CDR3 DNA: TGCGCCAGCAGTCGAGTGGGACTAGCAGGCATTACGCAGTATTTT
V gene: TRBV18; J gene: TRBJ1-1; clone size: -; D gene: -; CDR3 protein: CASSAVYEAFF; CDR3 DNA: TGTGCCAGCTCAGCAGTCTATGAAGCTTTCTTT
V gene: TRBV30; J gene: TRBJ2-7; clone size: once; D gene: TRBD1; CDR3 protein: CAWSFPGQGYEQYF; CDR3 DNA: TGTGCCTGGAGTTTCCCGGGACAGGGGTACGAGCAGTACTTC
V gene: TRBV19; J gene: TRBJ2-4; clone size: -; D gene: TRBD2; CDR3 protein: CASSGGGTGENIQYF; CDR3 DNA: TGTGCCAGCTCAGGCGGGGGGACGGGTGAAAACATTCAGTACTTC
V gene: TRBV2; J gene: TRBJ2-2; clone size: -; D gene: TRBD2; CDR3 protein: CASSETSGRGELFF; CDR3 DNA: TGTGCCAGCAGTGAGACTAGCGGGAGGGGGGAGCTGTTTTTT
V gene: TRBV5-3; J gene: TRBJ1-1; clone size: -; D gene: -; CDR3 protein: CARSLRQTNTEAFF; CDR3 DNA: TGTGCCAGAAGCCTCCGACAGACGAACACTGAAGCTTTCTTT
V gene: TRBV5-1; J gene: TRBJ2-1; clone size: -; D gene: -; CDR3 protein: CASSSIGHRSLVGEQFF; CDR3 DNA: TGCGCCAGCAGTTCTATAGGGCATCGAAGTCTAGTCGGTGAGCAGTTCTTC
V gene: TRBV4-1; J gene: TRBJ2-7; clone size: -; D gene: TRBD2; CDR3 protein: CASSQDGGGFNEQYF; CDR3 DNA: TGCGCCAGCAGCCAAGACGGCGGGGGGTTCAACGAGCAGTACTTC
V gene: TRBV11-3; J gene: TRBJ2-5; clone size: -; D gene: TRBD2; CDR3 protein: CASSLVASGGQETQYF; CDR3 DNA: TGTGCCAGCAGCTTAGTGGCTAGCGGGGGACAAGAGACCCAGTACTTC
V gene: TRBV7-9; J gene: TRBJ2-7; clone size: -; D gene: -; CDR3 protein: CASSLAGFNYEQYF; CDR3 DNA: TGTGCCAGCAGCTTAGCCGGGTTTAACTACGAGCAGTACTTC
V gene: TRBV28; J gene: TRBJ1-2; clone size: -; D gene: -; CDR3 protein: CASSPDGTGIRSGF; CDR3 DNA: TGTGCCAGCAGTCCGGATGGGACGGGCATCCGCTCGGGCTTC
V gene: TRBV6-1; J gene: TRBJ2-7; clone size: -; D gene: -; CDR3 protein: CASRDSLAPYEQYF; CDR3 DNA: TGTGCCAGCAGAGACTCCTTGGCTCCCTACGAGCAGTACTTC
V gene: TRBV28; J gene: TRBJ1-1; clone size: -; D gene: -; CDR3 protein: CASTVGGRGGAFF; CDR3 DNA: TGTGCCAGCACCGTGGGGGGGAGAGGAGGTGCTTTCTTT
V gene: TRBV12-5; J gene: TRBJ2-2; clone size: -; D gene: -; CDR3 protein: CASQGGTGELFF; CDR3 DNA: TGTGCTAGTCAGGGGGGGACCGGGGAGCTGTTTTTT
V gene: TRBV15; J gene: TRBJ1-1; clone size: -; D gene: -; CDR3 protein: CATSRGVRVSTEAFF; CDR3 DNA: TGTGCCACCAGCAGGGGCGTTAGGGTAAGCACTGAAGCTTTCTTT
V gene: TRBV28; J gene: TRBJ2-3; clone size: -; D gene: -; CDR3 protein: CASTRPSSTDTQYF; CDR3 DNA: TGTGCCAGCACCAGACCCTCTAGCACAGATACGCAGTATTTT
V gene: TRBV27; J gene: TRBJ2-7; clone size: -; D gene: TRBD1; CDR3 protein: CASSRRDRGVSYEQYF; CDR3 DNA: TGTGCCAGCAGTCGCCGGGACAGGGGCGTCTCCTACGAGCAGTACTTC
V gene: TRBV23-1; J gene: TRBJ2-5; clone size: -; D gene: -; CDR3 protein: CASSHMFIWGRGETQYF; CDR3 DNA: TGCGCCAGCAGTCACATGTTTATCTGGGGTAGAGGGGAGACCCAGTACTTC
V gene: TRBV23-1; J gene: TRBJ2-7; clone size: -; D gene: -; CDR3 protein: CASSRWTDEIYEQYF; CDR3 DNA: TGCGCCAGCAGCCGGTGGACGGACGAGATCTACGAGCAGTACTTC
V gene: TRBV5-1; J gene: TRBJ1-4; clone size: -; D gene: -; CDR3 protein: CASSSGLLQGEKLFF; CDR3 DNA: TGCGCCAGCAGCTCGGGACTCCTTCAGGGTGAAAAACTGTTTTTT
V gene: TRBV4-1; J gene: TRBJ1-5; clone size: -; D gene: -; CDR3 protein: CASSPSPPGQQPQHF; CDR3 DNA: TGCGCCAGCAGCCCAAGCCCCCCGGGACAACAGCCCCAGCATTTT